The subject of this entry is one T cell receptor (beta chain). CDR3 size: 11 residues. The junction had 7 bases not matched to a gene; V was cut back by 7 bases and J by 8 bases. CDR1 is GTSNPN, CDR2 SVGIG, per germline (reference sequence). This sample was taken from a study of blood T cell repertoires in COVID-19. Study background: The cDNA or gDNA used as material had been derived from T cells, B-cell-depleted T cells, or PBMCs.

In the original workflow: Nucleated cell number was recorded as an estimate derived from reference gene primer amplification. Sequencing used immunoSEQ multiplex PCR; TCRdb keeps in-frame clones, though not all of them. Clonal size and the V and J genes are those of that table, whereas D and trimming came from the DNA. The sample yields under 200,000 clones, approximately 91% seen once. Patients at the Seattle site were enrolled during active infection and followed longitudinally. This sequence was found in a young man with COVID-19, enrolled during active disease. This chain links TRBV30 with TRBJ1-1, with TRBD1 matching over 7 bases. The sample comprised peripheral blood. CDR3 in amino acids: CAYRLQGEAFF. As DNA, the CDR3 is TGTGCCTATCGTTTACAGGGGGAAGCTTTCTTT.